Here is one T cell receptor beta chain with its context. Its antigen target is currently unknown. Base qualities are not provided; no much larger clone lies one nucleotide away. This entry comes from a study of blood T cell repertoires in COVID-19 (dated by TCRdb to 2020 to 2022). Turning to the overall study: Collaborator samples came from the United States, Italy and Spain and covered acute and convalescent phases of COVID-19. The prospective study material was composed of cDNA or gDNA derived from T cells, B-cell-depleted T cells, or PBMCs. The repertoires were released in a freely available public database intended as a resource for research on the immune response to SARS-CoV-2. Sample metadata almost always included a de-identified subject ID, COVID-19 status, age in years and sex. The samples were drawn from two sources: the first 160 participants of the ongoing ImmuneRACE study, and approximately 1,300 subjects contributed by 6 global collaborators. Subjects who had been exposed to COVID-19, were actively infected with it, or had recovered from it provided the deeply sampled blood TCRbeta repertoires that made up the dataset. HLA class I and class II types, where available, came from metadata supplied by the sample provider rather than from assay-based typing. General study outcomes and caveats: How much clinical and demographic metadata was included differed by source and by participant, and the metadata was provided uncurated.

The CDR1 and CDR2 encoded by the germline V gene are SGHTA and FQGTGA. The CDR3 goes from the cysteine to the phenylalanine over 13 residues. The retained sequence is limited to the CDR3, 39 bases, with the frame set at the first base. V and J are truncated by 5 bases and 5 bases respectively, leaving an intervening sequence of 12 bases. TCRbeta CDR3 regions were amplified from genomic DNA using the immunoSEQ Assay, a bias-controlled multiplex PCR. The original methods were these. Nucleated cell counts per sample were estimated from amplification of reference gene primers within the assay. To quantify the absolute abundance of each unique TCRbeta CDR3 rearrangement, sequence reads were collapsed and filtered. For each sample, productive Simpson clonality was calculated by taking the square root of Simpson's diversity index across productive rearrangements. TCRdb stores this immuneACCESS table with in-frame sequences only. Part of the clones is absent; in the studies checked, under half of the shortfall reflects unresolved V genes, and no reason is known for the rest. V and J calls plus clone size are reproduced from that table; the DNA served to infer D and trimming. The sample table records about 94,000 clones; roughly 84% of these occur just once. 4.9% of the sample comes from the top ten.

Collaborating institutions collected whole blood in K2EDTA tubes following their own protocols. Collaborator samples were shipped for TCRbeta analysis as frozen whole blood, isolated PBMCs, or DNA extracted from either sample type. Sequencing was done on a sample of peripheral blood. This chain is built from TRBV7-3 and TRBJ1-1; possibly the D gene is TRBD1, per 5 matching bases. The receptor's source is a woman aged 80 or over with acute or convalescent COVID-19. The CDR3 loop reads CASSGGLRTEAFF. The nucleotide sequence is TGTGCCAGCAGCGGGGGACTGAGGACTGAAGCTTTCTTT.